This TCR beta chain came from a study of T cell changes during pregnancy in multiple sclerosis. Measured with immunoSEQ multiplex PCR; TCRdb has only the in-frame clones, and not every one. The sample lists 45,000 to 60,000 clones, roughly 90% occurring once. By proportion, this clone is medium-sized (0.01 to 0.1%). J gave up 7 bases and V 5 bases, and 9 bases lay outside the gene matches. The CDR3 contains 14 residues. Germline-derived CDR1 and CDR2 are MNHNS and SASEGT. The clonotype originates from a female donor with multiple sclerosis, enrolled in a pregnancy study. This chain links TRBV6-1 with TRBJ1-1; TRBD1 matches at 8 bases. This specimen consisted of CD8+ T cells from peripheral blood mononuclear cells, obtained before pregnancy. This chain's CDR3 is CASSNPTGALEAFF. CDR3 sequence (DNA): TGTGCCAGCAGTAATCCGACAGGGGCCCTTGAAGCTTTCTTT.